This note documents a single TCR beta chain sequence. Its matching antigen is unknown. This entry is derived from a study of T cells in Graves' hyperthyroidism and ophthalmopathy. Study-wide context: The authors collected peripheral blood at initial diagnosis, before any treatment.

Each diagnosis drew on symptoms, thyroxine, TRAb, thyroid ultrasound and orbital computed tomography findings. The CDR3 loop spans 16 amino acids. The ends were cut back, 3 bases at V and 0 bases at J, with 11 bases in the middle. Looked up from germline, CDR1 is SNHLY and CDR2 is FYNNEI. TCR beta CDR3 region amplification was performed from RNA transcripts. First-round RT-PCR targeting the TCR CDR3 was performed with the HTBI primer set. A single record per CDR3 protein comes from TCRdb applying MiXCR to the multiplex PCR reads. The sample lists hundreds of thousands of distinct CDR3 sequences, approximately 14% seen once, with over 12% in the top ten. Study-wide points: Appearing also in blood were most of the thyroid clonotypes expanded above 0.001.

The source of this sequence is a woman aged 18-29 years with Graves' hyperthyroidism. The sequencing sample was made of blood. The chain employs TRBV2 and TRBJ1-4, with TRBD1 as a possible D gene (6 bases). CDR3 sequence (DNA): TGTGCCAGCAGTGACCCCCGGGACACAACTAATGAAAAACTGTTTTTT. Its protein is CASSDPRDTTNEKLFF.